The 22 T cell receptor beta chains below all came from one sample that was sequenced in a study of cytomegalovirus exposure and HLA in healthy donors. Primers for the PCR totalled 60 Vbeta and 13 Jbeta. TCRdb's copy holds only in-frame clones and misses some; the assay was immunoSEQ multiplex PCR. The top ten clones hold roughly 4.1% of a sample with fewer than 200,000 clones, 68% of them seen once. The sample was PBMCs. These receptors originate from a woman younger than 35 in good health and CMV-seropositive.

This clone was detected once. CDR3 in amino acids: CASSPTSNRGTQYF. CDR3 sequence (DNA): TGTGCCAGCAGTCCTACCTCTAATAGGGGGACCCAGTACTTC. The chain links TRBV28 to TRBJ2-5; tentative D call: TRBD1 (5 bases). CDR1 is MDHEN and CDR2 is SYDVKM in the germline V gene. The CDR3 contains 14 residues. The V end lost 5 bases, the J end lost 7 bases, and 17 bases lay between the germline ends.

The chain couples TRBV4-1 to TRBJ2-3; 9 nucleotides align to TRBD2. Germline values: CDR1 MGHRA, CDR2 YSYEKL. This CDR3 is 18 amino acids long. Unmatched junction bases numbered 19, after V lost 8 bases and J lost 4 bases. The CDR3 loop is CASVALAGGPGQADTQYF. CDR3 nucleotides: TGCGCCAGCGTCGCCTTGGCGGGGGGGCCGGGTCAGGCAGATACGCAGTATTTT.

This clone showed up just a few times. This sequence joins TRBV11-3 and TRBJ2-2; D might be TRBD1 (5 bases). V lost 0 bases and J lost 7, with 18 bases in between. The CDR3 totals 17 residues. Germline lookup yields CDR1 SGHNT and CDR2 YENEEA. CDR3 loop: CASSLDYSAGISGELFF. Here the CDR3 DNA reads TGTGCCAGCAGCTTAGACTATTCGGCAGGGATTAGCGGGGAGCTGTTTTTT.

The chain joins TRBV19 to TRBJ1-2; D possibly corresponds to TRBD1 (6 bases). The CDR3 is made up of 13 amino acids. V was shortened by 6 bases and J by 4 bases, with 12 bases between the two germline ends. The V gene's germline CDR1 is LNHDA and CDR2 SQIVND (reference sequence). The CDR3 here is CASRGGQIYGYTF. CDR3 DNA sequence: TGTGCCAGTAGAGGAGGACAGATCTATGGCTACACCTTC.

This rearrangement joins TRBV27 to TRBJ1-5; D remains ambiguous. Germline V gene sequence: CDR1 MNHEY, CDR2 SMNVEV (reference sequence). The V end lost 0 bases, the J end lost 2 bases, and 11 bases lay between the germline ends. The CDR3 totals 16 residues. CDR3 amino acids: CASSLSWAAGNQPQHF. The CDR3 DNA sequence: TGTGCCAGCAGTTTATCGTGGGCAGCGGGCAATCAGCCCCAGCATTTT.

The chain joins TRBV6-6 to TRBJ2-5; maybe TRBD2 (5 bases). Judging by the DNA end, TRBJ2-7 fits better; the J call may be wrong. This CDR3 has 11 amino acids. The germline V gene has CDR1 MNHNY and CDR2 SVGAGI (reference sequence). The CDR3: CASRGPYEQYF. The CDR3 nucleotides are TGTGCCAGCCGGGGTCCCTACGAGCAGTACTTC.

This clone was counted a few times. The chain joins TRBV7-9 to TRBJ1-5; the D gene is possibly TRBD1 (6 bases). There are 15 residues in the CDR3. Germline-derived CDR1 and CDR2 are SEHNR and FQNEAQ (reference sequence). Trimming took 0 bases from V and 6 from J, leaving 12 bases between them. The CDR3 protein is CASSLAPGAGQPQHF. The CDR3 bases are TGTGCCAGCAGCTTAGCGCCAGGGGCCGGTCAGCCCCAGCATTTT.

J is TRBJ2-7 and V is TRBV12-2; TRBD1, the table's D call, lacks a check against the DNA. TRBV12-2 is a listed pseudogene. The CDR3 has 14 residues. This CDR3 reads CASRLGTAAYEQYF. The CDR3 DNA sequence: TGTGCAAGTCGCTTAGGGACAGCAGCCTACGAGCAGTACTTC.

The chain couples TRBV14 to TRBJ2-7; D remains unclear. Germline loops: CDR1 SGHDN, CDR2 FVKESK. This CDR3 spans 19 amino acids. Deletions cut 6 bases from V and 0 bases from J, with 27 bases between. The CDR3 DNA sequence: TGTGCCAGCAGTTTCGTGGAATGGGTAGGAGTAAATAGCTCCTACGAGCAGTACTTC. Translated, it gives CASSFVEWVGVNSSYEQYF.

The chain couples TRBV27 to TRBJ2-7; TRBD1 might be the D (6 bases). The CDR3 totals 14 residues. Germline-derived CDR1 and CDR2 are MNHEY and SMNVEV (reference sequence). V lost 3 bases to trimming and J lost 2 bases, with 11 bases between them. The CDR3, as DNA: TGTGCCAGCAGTTTGCTAGGGGACACCTACGAGCAGTACTTC. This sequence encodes CASSLLGDTYEQYF.

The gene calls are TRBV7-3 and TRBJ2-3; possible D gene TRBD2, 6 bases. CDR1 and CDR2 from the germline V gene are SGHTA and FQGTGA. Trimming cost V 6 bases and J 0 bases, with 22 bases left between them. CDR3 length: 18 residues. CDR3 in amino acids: CASSTRPTPGTSTDTQYF. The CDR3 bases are TGTGCCAGCAGTACCCGGCCCACACCCGGGACTAGCACAGATACGCAGTATTTT.

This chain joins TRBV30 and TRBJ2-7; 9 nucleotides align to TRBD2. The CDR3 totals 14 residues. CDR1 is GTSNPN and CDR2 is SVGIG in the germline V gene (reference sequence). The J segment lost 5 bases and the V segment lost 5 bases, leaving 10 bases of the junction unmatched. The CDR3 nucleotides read TGTGCCTGGGGAAGCGGGGGGCCGACGGACGAGCAGTACTTC. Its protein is CAWGSGGPTDEQYF.

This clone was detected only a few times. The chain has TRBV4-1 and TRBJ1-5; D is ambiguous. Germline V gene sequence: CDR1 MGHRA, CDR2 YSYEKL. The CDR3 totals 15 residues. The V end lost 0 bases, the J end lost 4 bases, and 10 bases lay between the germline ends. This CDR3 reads CASSQEEVLNQPQHF. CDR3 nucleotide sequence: TGCGCCAGCAGCCAAGAAGAGGTCTTAAATCAGCCCCAGCATTTT.

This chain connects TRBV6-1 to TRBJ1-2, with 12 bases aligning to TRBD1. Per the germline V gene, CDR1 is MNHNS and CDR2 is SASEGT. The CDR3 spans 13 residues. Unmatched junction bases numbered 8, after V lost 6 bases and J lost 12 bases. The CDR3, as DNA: TGTGCCAGCAGCGAAACCGGGACAGGGGGCGACACCTTC. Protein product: CASSETGTGGDTF.

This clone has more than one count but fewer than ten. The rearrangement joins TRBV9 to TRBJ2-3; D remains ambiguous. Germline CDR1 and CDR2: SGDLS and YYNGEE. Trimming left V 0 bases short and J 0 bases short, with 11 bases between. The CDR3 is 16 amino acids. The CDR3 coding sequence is TGTGCCAGCAGCGTAGGGTGGTCGAGTAGCACAGATACGCAGTATTTT. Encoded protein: CASSVGWSSSTDTQYF. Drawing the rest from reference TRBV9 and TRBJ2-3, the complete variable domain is DSGVTQTPKHLITATGQRVTLRCSPRSGDLSVYWYQQSLDQGLQFLIQYYNGEERAKGNILERFSAQQFPDLHSELNLSSLELGDSALYFCASSVGWSSSTDTQYFGPGTRLTVL.

The CDR3 spells CASRPNGRVEAFF. CDR3 sequence (DNA): TGCGCCAGCAGACCCAATGGGCGGGTTGAAGCTTTCTTT. The chain joins TRBV5-1 to TRBJ1-1; D gene unclear. The length of the CDR3 is 13 residues. Germline CDR1 and CDR2: SGHRS and YFSETQ. The V and J ends lost 5 bases and 7 bases respectively, with 15 bases between them.

CDR3 DNA: TGTGCCTGGAGTAAAGCGGGAGCGATTCCCTACTACGAGCAGTACTTC. This gives the protein CAWSKAGAIPYYEQYF. The V and J genes are TRBV30 and TRBJ2-5; the match to TRBD2 covers 8 bases. The assigned J gene may be wrong: the sequence end matches TRBJ2-7 better. This CDR3 has 16 residues. Germline V gene lookup returns CDR1 GTSNPN and CDR2 SVGIG (reference sequence).

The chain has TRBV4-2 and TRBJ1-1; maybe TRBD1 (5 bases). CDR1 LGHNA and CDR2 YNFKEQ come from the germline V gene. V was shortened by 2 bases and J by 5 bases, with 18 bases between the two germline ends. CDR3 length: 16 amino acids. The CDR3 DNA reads TGTGCCAGCAGCCAAAAGCCCCCTGACAGTTATACTGAAGCTTTCTTT. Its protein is CASSQKPPDSYTEAFF.

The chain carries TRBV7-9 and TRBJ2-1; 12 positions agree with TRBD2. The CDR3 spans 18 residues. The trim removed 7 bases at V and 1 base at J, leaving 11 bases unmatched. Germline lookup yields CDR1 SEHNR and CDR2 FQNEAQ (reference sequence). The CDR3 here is CASNPWTSGASSYNEQFF. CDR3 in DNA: TGTGCCAGCAATCCATGGACTAGCGGGGCTTCATCCTACAATGAGCAGTTCTTC.

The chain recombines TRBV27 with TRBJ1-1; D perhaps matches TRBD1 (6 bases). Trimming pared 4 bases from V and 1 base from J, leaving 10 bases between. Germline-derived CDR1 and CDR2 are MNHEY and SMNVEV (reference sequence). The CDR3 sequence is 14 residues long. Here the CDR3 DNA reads TGTGCCAGCAGTTCAGGACAGCGGAACACTGAAGCTTTCTTT. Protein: CASSSGQRNTEAFF.

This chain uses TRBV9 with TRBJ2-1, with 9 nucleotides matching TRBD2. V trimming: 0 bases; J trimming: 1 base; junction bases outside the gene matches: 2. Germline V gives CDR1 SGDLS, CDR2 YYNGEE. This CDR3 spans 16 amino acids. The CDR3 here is CASSVGLAVSYNEQFF. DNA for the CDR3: TGTGCCAGCAGCGTAGGACTAGCGGTATCCTACAATGAGCAGTTCTTC.

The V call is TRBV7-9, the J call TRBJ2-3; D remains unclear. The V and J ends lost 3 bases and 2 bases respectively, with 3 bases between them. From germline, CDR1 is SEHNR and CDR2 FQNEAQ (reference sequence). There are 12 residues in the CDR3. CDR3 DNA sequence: TGTGCCAGCAGCTTTATCACAGATACGCAGTATTTT. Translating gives CASSFITDTQYF.